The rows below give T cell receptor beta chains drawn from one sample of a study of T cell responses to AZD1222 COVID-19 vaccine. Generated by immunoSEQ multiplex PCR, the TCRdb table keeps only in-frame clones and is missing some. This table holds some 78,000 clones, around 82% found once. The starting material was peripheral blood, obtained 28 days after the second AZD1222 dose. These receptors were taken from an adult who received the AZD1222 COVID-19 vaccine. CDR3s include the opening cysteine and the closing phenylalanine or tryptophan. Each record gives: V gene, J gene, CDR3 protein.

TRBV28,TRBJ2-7,CASSLGRGRYEQYF
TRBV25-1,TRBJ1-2,CASSELYRSYGYTF
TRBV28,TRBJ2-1,CASSSLDSGQFF
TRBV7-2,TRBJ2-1,CASSLAVVAGNEQFF
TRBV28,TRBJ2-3,CASSTYPGPAVDTQYF
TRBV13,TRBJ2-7,CASSFRQGAWEQYF
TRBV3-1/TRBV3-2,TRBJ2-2,CASSPSGRAAGELFF
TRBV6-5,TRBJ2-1,CASSPPGTTKRDFF
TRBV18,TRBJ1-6,CASSRTAQDYNSPLHF
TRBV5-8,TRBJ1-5,CASSLGNQPQHF
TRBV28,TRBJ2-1,CASMAFYNEQFF
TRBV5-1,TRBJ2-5,CASSLPGGETQYF
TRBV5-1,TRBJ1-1,CASSLTQRSTEAFF
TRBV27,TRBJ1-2,CASSSRTGVGYTF
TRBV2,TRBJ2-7,CASRQDRGPSYEQYF
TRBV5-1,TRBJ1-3,CASSLTGGNTIYF
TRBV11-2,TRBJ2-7,CASSLGVELYEQYF
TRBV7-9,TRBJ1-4,CASRPTGENEKLFF
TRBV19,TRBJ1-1,CASSIAVGSEAFF
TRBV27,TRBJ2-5,CASSPNLAGVETQYF
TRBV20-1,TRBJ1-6,CSARSGSPLHF
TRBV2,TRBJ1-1,CASRGGWNTEAFF
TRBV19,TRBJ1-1,CASSENRANTEAFF
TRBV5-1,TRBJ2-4,CASSTGLAEVAKNIQYF
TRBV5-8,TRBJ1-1,CASSFGRLNTEAFF
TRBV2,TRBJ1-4,CASTQGSTNEKLFF
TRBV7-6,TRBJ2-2,CASSPNRAGELFF
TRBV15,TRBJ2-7,CATSTGQGSYEQYF
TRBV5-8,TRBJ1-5,CASSLGAYSNQPQHF
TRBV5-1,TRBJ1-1,CASSYAGMNTEAFF
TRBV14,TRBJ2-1,CASSQEWGQVSYNEQFF
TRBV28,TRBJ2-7,CASSPGLAGAYEQYF
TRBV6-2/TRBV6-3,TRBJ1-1,CASSYSTGTEAFF
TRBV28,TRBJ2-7,CASSNRAAYEQYF
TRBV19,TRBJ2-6,CASSRRAGANVLTF
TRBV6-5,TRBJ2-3,CASSSTGGYDTQYF
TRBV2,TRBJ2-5,CASSELAADPHGGWQETQYF
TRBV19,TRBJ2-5,CASSTSGLAEETQYF
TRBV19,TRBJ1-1,CASSLGSGTEAFF
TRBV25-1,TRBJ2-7,CASSGTGGAVQQYF